These 19 T cell receptor beta chains were sequenced from one sample in a study of blood T cell repertoires in COVID-19. Sequencing was performed with immunoSEQ multiplex PCR; in TCRdb, only in-frame clones are kept and a portion is missing. Of approximately 300,000 clones in the sample, roughly 90% were seen once. The sequencing input was peripheral blood. All receptors come from a young man with active or convalescent COVID-19.

V gene TRBV7-9 combines with J gene TRBJ1-2; D remains unclear. The CDR3 totals 14 residues. V shed 3 bases and J shed 3 bases, with 11 bases lying between them. CDR1 is SEHNR, CDR2 FQNEAQ, per germline (reference sequence). CDR3 sequence reads: CASSFSESYYGYTF. The CDR3 nucleotides read TGTGCCAGCAGCTTTTCAGAATCCTACTATGGCTACACCTTC. Combining the CDR3 with reference TRBV7-9 and TRBJ1-2 gives the whole variable domain DTGVSQNPRHKITKRGQNVTFRCDPISEHNRLYWYRQTLGQGPEFLTYFQNEAQLEKSRLLSDRFSAERPKGSFSTLEIQRTEQGDSAMYLCASSFSESYYGYTFGSGTRLTVV.

The chain joins TRBV4-2 to TRBJ2-3; weak D call: TRBD2 (5 bases). Trimming pared 0 bases from V and 2 bases from J, leaving 12 bases between. This CDR3 spans 16 amino acids. The germline gives CDR1 LGHNA, CDR2 YNFKEQ. CDR3 in amino acids: CASSQDYGLHTDTQYF. CDR3 DNA: TGTGCCAGCAGCCAAGATTACGGACTGCACACAGATACGCAGTATTTT.

The chain joins TRBV4-1 to TRBJ1-1, with a weak D call TRBD1 (6 bases). Germline assignment: CDR1 MGHRA and CDR2 YSYEKL. The CDR3 runs to 13 residues. Trimming cost V 6 bases and J 1 base, with 9 bases left between them. The CDR3 spells CASSDRRNTEAFF. CDR3 nucleotides: TGCGCCAGCAGTGACAGGAGGAACACTGAAGCTTTCTTT.

In its sample, this clone was seen a few times. The chain is built from TRBV19 and TRBJ2-7; 8 bases are a match to TRBD1. Per the germline V gene, CDR1 is LNHDA and CDR2 is SQIVND (reference sequence). Trimming cost V 10 bases and J 5 bases; bases outside gene matches: 7. The CDR3 runs 12 residues. The CDR3 region has the DNA TGTGCCACCAGGACAGGGTTGAACGAGCAGTACTTC. Translating gives CATRTGLNEQYF.

The V gene is TRBV7-6, the J gene TRBJ2-2, with 10 positions matching TRBD2. V was pared by 5 bases and J by 4 bases, with 10 bases of the junction left unmatched. The CDR3 consists of 17 residues. Germline CDR1 SGHVS, CDR2 FNYEAQ. CDR3 residues: CASSPLASGGITGELFF. The DNA for the CDR3 is TGTGCCAGCAGCCCCCTGGCTAGCGGGGGTATCACCGGGGAGCTGTTTTTT. The variable domain in full, with the rest retrieved from reference TRBV7-6 and TRBJ2-2, is GAGVSQSPRYKVTKRGQDVALRCDPISGHVSLYWYRQALGQGPEFLTYFNYEAQQDKSGLPNDRFSAERPEGSISTLTIQRTEQRDSAMYRCASSPLASGGITGELFFGEGSRLTVL.

This sequence joins TRBV16 and TRBJ1-5; D might be TRBD1 (6 bases). V was shortened by 4 bases and J by 0 bases, with 10 bases between the two germline ends. The CDR3 length is 15 residues. Germline assignment: CDR1 KGHSY and CDR2 FQNENV. In nucleotides, the CDR3 is TGTGCCAGCAGCCCCAAGACAGGTAGCAATCAGCCCCAGCATTTT. It specifies CASSPKTGSNQPQHF.

The chain has TRBV6-4 and TRBJ2-2; 7 positions match TRBD2. CDR1 and CDR2 (germline): MRHNA, SNTAGT. CDR3 size: 16 residues. The V gene end was trimmed by 5 bases and the J gene end by 5 bases; junction bases not matched to a gene: 11. As DNA, the CDR3 is TGTGCCAGCAGTTCTCAGGCGGGAGTAAGGACCGGGGAGCTGTTTTTT. Its translation is CASSSQAGVRTGELFF.

This sequence joins TRBV11-2 and TRBJ1-5, with TRBD1 identical over 7 bases. Per the germline V gene, CDR1 is SGHAT and CDR2 is FQNNGV. Trimming at V came to 10 bases and at J to 2 bases, leaving 8 bases not matched to a gene. This CDR3 has 14 residues. The CDR3 region has the DNA TGTGCCACCAATAAAGGACAGGGCAATCAGCCCCAGCATTTT. Protein product: CATNKGQGNQPQHF.

The gene calls are TRBV27 and TRBJ2-2; TRBD2 is a possible D gene (7 bases). Trimming took 7 bases from V and 2 from J, leaving 14 bases between them. The CDR3 extends over 15 amino acids. Germline CDR1 is MNHEY and CDR2 is SMNVEV (reference sequence). The CDR3 loop reads CASNPRGANTGELFF. CDR3 nucleotide sequence: TGTGCCAGCAATCCTCGGGGGGCAAACACCGGGGAGCTGTTTTTT.

The chain employs TRBV20-1 and TRBJ1-2; D not certain. Germline CDR1 and CDR2: DFQATT and SNEGSKA (reference sequence). This CDR3 is 11 amino acids long. Trimming shortened V by 1 base and J by 9 bases, and 9 bases separated the two germline ends. CDR3 DNA: TGCAGTGCTAGAGTTGCGGAGAGCTACACCTTC. As protein: CSARVAESYTF.

This clone appeared a single time. V gene TRBV11-2 combines with J gene TRBJ2-1; D may be TRBD2 (7 bases). The CDR3 has 14 amino acids. Trimming left V 2 bases short and J 9 bases short, with 14 bases between. The V gene's germline CDR1 is SGHAT and CDR2 FQNNGV. The CDR3 coding sequence is TGTGCCAGCAGCTTATTGGGGGGGCGTCCTGAGCAGTTCTTC. Its protein is CASSLLGGRPEQFF.

The chain uses TRBV10-2 and TRBJ1-5; D ambiguous. There are 14 residues in the CDR3. The germline V gene encodes CDR1 WSHSY and CDR2 SAAADI. Trimming removed 7 bases from V and 2 bases from J, with 12 bases in between. The CDR3 region is CASKIDIRNQPQHF. In DNA, the CDR3 is TGCGCCAGCAAGATCGACATTCGCAATCAGCCCCAGCATTTT.

In this sample, this clone turned up a few times. The rearrangement uses TRBV4-1 and TRBJ1-1; maybe TRBD1 (5 bases). The CDR3 is 17 amino acids. The V and J ends lost 1 base and 5 bases respectively, with 20 bases between them. Looked up from germline, CDR1 is MGHRA and CDR2 is YSYEKL. CDR3 sequence reads: CASSQGSRAGLGTEAFF. The CDR3, as DNA: TGCGCCAGCAGCCAAGGGTCCCGAGCGGGACTAGGGACTGAAGCTTTCTTT.

This clone was seen just once. The rearrangement links TRBV20-1 to TRBJ2-4; D not certain. V was shortened by 3 bases and J by 1 base, with 7 bases between the two germline ends. This CDR3 contains 13 residues. Germline-derived CDR1 and CDR2 are DFQATT and SNEGSKA (reference sequence). Here the CDR3 reads CSASAVAKNIQYF. CDR3 DNA sequence: TGCAGTGCTAGTGCGGTTGCCAAAAACATTCAGTACTTC.

This chain uses TRBV6-1 with TRBJ2-1; 7 bases are shared with TRBD2. Trimming took 0 bases from V and 4 from J; bases not matched to a gene: 12. The CDR3 covers 18 residues. The germline V gene has CDR1 MNHNS and CDR2 SASEGT. The CDR3 loop is CASSEAVASGDSYNEQFF. For the CDR3, the DNA is TGTGCCAGCAGTGAAGCGGTGGCTAGCGGAGACTCATACAATGAGCAGTTCTTC.

The J gene is TRBJ2-2, the V gene TRBV5-5, with 8 positions matching TRBD1. V shed 0 bases, J shed 6 bases, and the junction held 4 bases outside the gene matches. The CDR3 sequence is 15 residues long. Germline CDR1 reads SGHKS; CDR2 reads YYEKEE (reference sequence). The CDR3 DNA follows: TGTGCCAGCAGCTTGGGGACAGGGTGGGCCGGGGAGCTGTTTTTT. Its translation: CASSLGTGWAGELFF.

Details on this clone: The sample has other DNA sequences that encode this CDR3 too. The genes are TRBV15 and TRBJ2-7; D may be TRBD1 (5 bases). The CDR3 spans 13 residues. Germline V gene lookup returns CDR1 LNHNV and CDR2 YYDKDF (reference sequence). V gave up 0 bases and J gave up 3 bases, with 6 bases separating them. The CDR3 reads CATSRDRGYEQYF. In DNA, the CDR3 is TGTGCCACCAGCAGAGATAGGGGCTACGAGCAGTACTTC.

The V and J genes are TRBV6-5 and TRBJ2-3, with no clear D. Germline loops: CDR1 MNHEY, CDR2 SVGAGI. CDR3 length equals 13 residues. V was trimmed by 5 bases and J by 6 bases, leaving 12 bases between them. CDR3 bases: TGTGCCAGCAGTACCCTCAACGGGGATACGCAGTATTTT. It translates to CASSTLNGDTQYF.

Here the CDR3 reads CASRSLFPNYGYTF. DNA for the CDR3: TGTGCCAGCAGGTCTTTGTTCCCTAACTATGGCTACACCTTC. The chain has TRBV2 and TRBJ1-2; D not resolved. This CDR3 has 14 residues. Germline CDR1 and CDR2: SNHLY and FYNNEI. With 6 bases removed from V and 0 bases from J, the gap between germline ends came to 11 bases.